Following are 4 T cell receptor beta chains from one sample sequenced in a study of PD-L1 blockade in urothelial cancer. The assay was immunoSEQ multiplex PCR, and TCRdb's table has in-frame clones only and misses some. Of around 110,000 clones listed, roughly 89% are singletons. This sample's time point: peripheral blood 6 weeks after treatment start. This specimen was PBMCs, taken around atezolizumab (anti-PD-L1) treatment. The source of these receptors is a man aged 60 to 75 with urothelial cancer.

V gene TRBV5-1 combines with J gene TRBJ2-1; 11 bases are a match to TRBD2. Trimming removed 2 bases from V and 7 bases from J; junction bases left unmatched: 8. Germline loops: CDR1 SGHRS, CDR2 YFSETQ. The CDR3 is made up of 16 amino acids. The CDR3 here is CASSFIAGGLENEQFF. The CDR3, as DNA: TGCGCCAGCAGCTTCATAGCGGGAGGGTTAGAAAATGAGCAGTTCTTC.

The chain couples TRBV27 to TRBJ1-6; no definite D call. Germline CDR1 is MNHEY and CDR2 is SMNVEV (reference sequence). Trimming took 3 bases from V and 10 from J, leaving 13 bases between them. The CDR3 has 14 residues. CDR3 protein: CASSFRSSGSPLHF. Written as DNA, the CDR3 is TGTGCCAGCAGTTTCCGGAGCAGCGGATCACCCCTCCACTTT.

The CDR3 bases are TGTGCCAGCAGCGTTTCGGGACAGACAGGAGAAAAACTGTTTTTT. This gives the protein CASSVSGQTGEKLFF. The chain couples TRBV9 to TRBJ1-4; 7 bases fit TRBD1. The V gene's germline CDR1 is SGDLS and CDR2 YYNGEE. The CDR3 runs to 15 residues. V dropped 2 bases and J dropped 8; count of bases not matched to a gene: 9.

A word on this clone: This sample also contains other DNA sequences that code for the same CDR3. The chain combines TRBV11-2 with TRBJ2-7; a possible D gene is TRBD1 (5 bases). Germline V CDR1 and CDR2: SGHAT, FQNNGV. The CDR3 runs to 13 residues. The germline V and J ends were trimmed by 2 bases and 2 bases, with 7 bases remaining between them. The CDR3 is CASSLRTTYEQYF. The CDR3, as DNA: TGTGCCAGCAGCTTAAGGACAACCTACGAGCAGTACTTC.